The 21 T cell receptor beta chains in this list originate from one sample, sequenced in a study of blood T cells in healthy people across ages. The second PCR ran roughly 6 to 11 cycles with a sample-barcoded 5' primer and J-beta primers. TCRdb reprocessed the 5' RACE reads with MiXCR, giving one entry per CDR3 protein. The table has over 500,000 distinct CDR3 sequences, roughly a quarter seen once. The data were also submitted as part of a second study, on T cells of mothers and their children.

What was sequenced was blood. These TCRs come from a boy aged 2 to 9 in good health.

The CDR3 nucleotides read TGTGCCAGCAGTGAAACAGGGGGCGACTATGGCTACACCTTC. It yields the protein CASSETGGDYGYTF. The V gene is TRBV2, the J gene TRBJ1-2; 9 bases line up with TRBD1. This CDR3 region has 14 residues. The V segment lost 2 bases and the J segment 3 bases; nucleotides outside the gene matches: 1. Per the germline V gene, CDR1 is SNHLY and CDR2 is FYNNEI.

This clonotype occurred a few times. V usage is TRBV5-1 and J usage is TRBJ2-5, with 10 bases identical to TRBD2. The CDR3 consists of 15 residues. Germline values: CDR1 SGHRS, CDR2 YFSETQ. Unmatched junction bases numbered 3, after V lost 0 bases and J lost 4 bases. Written as DNA, the CDR3 is TGCGCCAGCAGCTTGGATGGACTAGCGGTAGAGACCCAGTACTTC. Translating it yields CASSLDGLAVETQYF.

This sequence joins TRBV7-2 and TRBJ2-3, with D possibly TRBD2 on 5 matching bases. Trimming stripped 2 bases from V and 9 bases from J, with 9 bases between. CDR1 is SGHTA and CDR2 is FQGNSA in the germline V gene. The CDR3 consists of 12 residues. The CDR3: CASSLLAWTQYF. For the CDR3, the DNA is TGTGCCAGCAGCTTATTAGCGTGGACGCAGTATTTT.

The chain combines TRBV21-1 with TRBJ2-7; TRBD1, the table's D call, was not compared with the DNA. TRBV21-1 is classified as a pseudogene. CDR3 length: 17 amino acids. For the CDR3, the DNA is TGTGCCAGCAGCACGCTCGGGACAGGCGAATATTCCTACGAGCAGTACTTC. This translates into CASSTLGTGEYSYEQYF.

The chain joins TRBV25-1 to TRBJ2-7; 7 bases agree with TRBD2. CDR1 MGHDK and CDR2 SYGVNS come from the germline V gene. CDR3 length equals 13 residues. J lost 10 bases, V lost 0 bases, and 6 bases had no gene match. The CDR3 protein is CASSEYMGGDQYF. CDR3 DNA sequence: TGTGCCAGCAGTGAATATATGGGAGGGGATCAGTACTTC.

This clonotype has only a few counts. The rearrangement joins TRBV9 to TRBJ2-5; TRBD2 matches 8 bases. The V gene's germline CDR1 is SGDLS and CDR2 YYNGEE. CDR3 length: 16 amino acids. J was trimmed by 2 bases and V by 4 bases; bases with no gene match: 10. This chain's CDR3 is CASSLGRAGGQETQYF. The CDR3 DNA reads as TGTGCCAGCAGCCTCGGGAGGGCGGGGGGTCAAGAGACCCAGTACTTC.

This clonotype was seen a handful of times. This chain links TRBV4-3 with TRBJ2-1; TRBD2 agrees at 8 bases. This CDR3 is 16 amino acids long. Trimming removed 6 bases from V and 1 base from J; junction bases left unmatched: 8. Germline assignment: CDR1 LGHNA and CDR2 YSLEER. The DNA of the CDR3 is TGCGCCAGCAGACCGACTAGCGCGGCTTCCTACAATGAGCAGTTCTTC. Protein sequence: CASRPTSAASYNEQFF.

This clonotype was seen only a few times. The J gene is TRBJ1-2, the V gene TRBV7-8; 8 bases map to TRBD1. Germline V lookup: CDR1 SGHVS, CDR2 FQNEAQ. The CDR3 is 15 residues long. V was clipped by 5 bases and J by 0 bases; unmatched bases: 5. This CDR3 is CASSTGQGTNYGYTF. Here the CDR3 DNA reads TGTGCCAGCAGCACCGGACAGGGAACTAACTATGGCTACACCTTC.

V and J are TRBV5-6 and TRBJ1-2, with D tentatively TRBD1 (5 bases). Germline lookup yields CDR1 SGHDT and CDR2 YYEEEE. V shed 3 bases and J shed 3 bases, with 21 bases lying between them. The CDR3 has 17 amino acids. The CDR3 loop reads CASSSLKLGGVDYGYTF. The DNA for the CDR3 is TGTGCCAGCAGCTCCCTCAAACTCGGGGGGGTCGACTATGGCTACACCTTC.

The chain recombines TRBV11-2 with TRBJ2-3; 10 nucleotides line up with TRBD2. V lost 2 bases and J lost 5; bases outside the gene matches: 4. The CDR3 sequence is 15 residues long. The V gene's germline CDR1 is SGHAT and CDR2 FQNNGV. CDR3 coding DNA: TGTGCCAGCAGCTTAAGCGGGGGGGGAATAGATACGCAGTATTTT. Its protein product is CASSLSGGGIDTQYF.

The chain combines TRBV20-1 with TRBJ2-7, with a weak D call TRBD2 (6 bases). Germline assignment: CDR1 DFQATT and CDR2 SNEGSKA (reference sequence). Trimming left V 5 bases short and J 2 bases short, with 13 bases between. The CDR3 loop spans 13 amino acids. The CDR3 DNA reads as TGCAGTGCTCCCGGGAGCACAACCTACGAGCAGTACTTC. Protein: CSAPGSTTYEQYF.

This clonotype was counted only a few times. One end of the junction varies from germline; a read error may be responsible. The V gene is TRBV6-6, the J gene TRBJ2-4; 7 bases are a match to TRBD1. The CDR3 runs to 11 residues. CDR1 is MNHNY and CDR2 is SVGAGI in the germline V gene (reference sequence). CDR3 sequence reads: CASSHGTDPKF. The DNA of the CDR3 is TGTGCCAGCAGTCACGGGACAGACCCCAAGTTC.

This clonotype has only a few counts. This chain uses TRBV20-1 with TRBJ1-1; D is unresolved. V lost 0 bases to trimming and J lost 0 bases, with 8 bases between them. Looked up from germline, CDR1 is DFQATT and CDR2 is SNEGSKA (reference sequence). This CDR3 is built from 14 residues. In DNA form, the CDR3 reads TGCAGTGCTAGAGATCCCGGTATGAACACTGAAGCTTTCTTT. This sequence encodes CSARDPGMNTEAFF.

This sequence joins TRBV12-3 or TRBV12-4 and TRBJ1-2; D is unclear. This CDR3 spans 15 amino acids. V lost 2 bases and J 2 bases, leaving 12 bases between the germline ends. This CDR3 reads CASSLKHEGNYGYTF. For the CDR3, the DNA is TGTGCCAGCAGTTTAAAGCACGAAGGGAACTATGGCTACACCTTC.

The rearrangement links TRBV27 to TRBJ1-4, with D hard to call. Trimming shortened V by 4 bases and J by 0 bases, and 12 bases separated the two germline ends. Germline V CDR1 and CDR2: MNHEY, SMNVEV (reference sequence). The CDR3 consists of 16 residues. The CDR3 here is CASSSLFDSTNEKLFF. The CDR3 coding sequence is TGTGCCAGCAGTTCGCTCTTTGATTCAACTAATGAAAAACTGTTTTTT.

This clonotype was observed a handful of times. This CDR3 reads CASSPDRWGGETQYF. CDR3 sequence (DNA): TGTGCCAGCAGCCCGGACAGGTGGGGGGGAGAGACCCAGTACTTC. The J gene is TRBJ2-5, the V gene TRBV9; D possibly matches TRBD1 or TRBD2 (7 bases each). Germline CDR1 SGDLS, CDR2 YYNGEE. V was shortened by 4 bases and J by 4 bases, with 17 bases between the two germline ends. The CDR3 covers 15 residues.

Turning to this clonotype: One end of the junction varies from germline; a read error may be responsible. V gene TRBV11-2 combines with J gene TRBJ1-4, with D maybe TRBD1 (6 bases). The germline V gene encodes CDR1 SGHAT and CDR2 FQNNGV. This CDR3 region has 15 residues. The CDR3 sequence is CASSTSGQTTEKLFF. The DNA for the CDR3 is TGTGCCAGCAGCACCAGCGGACAGACTACTGAAAAACTGTTTTTT.

This clonotype was recorded a few times. The chain has TRBV6-1 and TRBJ2-1; the match to TRBD2 covers 13 bases. This CDR3 has 16 amino acids. Germline CDR1 and CDR2: MNHNS and SASEGT. V lost 6 bases, J lost 7 bases, and 9 bases stayed unmatched. CDR3 coding DNA: TGTGCCAGCAGCCCCGTGAGGACTAGCGGGAGAAATGAGCAGTTCTTC. Translated: CASSPVRTSGRNEQFF.

The chain has TRBV20-1 and TRBJ1-1; D unresolved. The CDR3 has 16 amino acids. Trimming took off 3 bases at V and 1 base at J, with 18 bases between the two ends. Germline V gene lookup returns CDR1 DFQATT and CDR2 SNEGSKA (reference sequence). The chain's CDR3 is CSASPRAGGWNTEAFF. CDR3 nucleotides: TGCAGTGCTAGTCCCCGGGCAGGCGGATGGAACACTGAAGCTTTCTTT.

This clonotype has more than one count but fewer than ten. The chain carries TRBV20-1 and TRBJ2-5, with D perhaps being TRBD1 or TRBD2 (5 bases each). V lost 4 bases and J lost 2, with 11 bases in between. CDR3 size: 13 residues. The germline V gene encodes CDR1 DFQATT and CDR2 SNEGSKA (reference sequence). The CDR3 DNA reads as TGCAGTGCTATCCGGGACCTACAAGAGACCCAGTACTTC. Its protein is CSAIRDLQETQYF.

The chain couples TRBV25-1 to TRBJ2-5, with D perhaps TRBD2 (7 bases). The closer fit of TRBJ2-1 to the DNA end suggests the J call may be wrong. The germline CDR1 and CDR2 sequences are MGHDK and SYGVNS. The length of the CDR3 is 15 residues. The CDR3 sequence is CASSEARGAGDEQFF. The CDR3 DNA reads TGTGCCAGCAGTGAAGCCCGGGGGGCCGGGGATGAGCAGTTCTTC.